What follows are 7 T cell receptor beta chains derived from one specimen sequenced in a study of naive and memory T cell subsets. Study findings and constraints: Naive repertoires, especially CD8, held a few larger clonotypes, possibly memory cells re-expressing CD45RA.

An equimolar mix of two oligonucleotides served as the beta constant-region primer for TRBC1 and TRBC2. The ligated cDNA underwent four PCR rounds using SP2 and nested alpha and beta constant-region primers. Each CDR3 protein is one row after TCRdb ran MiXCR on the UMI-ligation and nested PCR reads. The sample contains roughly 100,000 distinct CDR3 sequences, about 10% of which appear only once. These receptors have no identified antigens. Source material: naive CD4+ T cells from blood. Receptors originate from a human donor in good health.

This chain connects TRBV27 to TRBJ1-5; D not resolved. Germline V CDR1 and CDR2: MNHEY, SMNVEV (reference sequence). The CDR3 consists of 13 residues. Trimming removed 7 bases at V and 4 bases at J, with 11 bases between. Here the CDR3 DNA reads TGTGCCAGCAAAATGACACCTAATCAGCCCCAGCATTTT. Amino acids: CASKMTPNQPQHF.

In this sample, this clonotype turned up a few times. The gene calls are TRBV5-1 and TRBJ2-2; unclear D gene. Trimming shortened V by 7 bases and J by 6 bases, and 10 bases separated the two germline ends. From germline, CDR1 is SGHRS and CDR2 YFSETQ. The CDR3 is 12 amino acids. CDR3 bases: TGCGCCAGCTGTTTTCCCCCCGGGGAGCTGTTTTTT. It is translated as CASCFPPGELFF.

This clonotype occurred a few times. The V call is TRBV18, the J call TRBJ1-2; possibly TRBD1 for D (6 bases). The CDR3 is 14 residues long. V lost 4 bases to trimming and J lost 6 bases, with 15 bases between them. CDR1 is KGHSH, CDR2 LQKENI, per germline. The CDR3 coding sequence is TGTGCCAGCTCACAGGACAGCGAGGGGAATGGCTACACCTTC. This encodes CASSQDSEGNGYTF.

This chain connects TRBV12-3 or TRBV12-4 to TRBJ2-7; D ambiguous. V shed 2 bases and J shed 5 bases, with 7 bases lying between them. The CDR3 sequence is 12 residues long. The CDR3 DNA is TGTGCCAGCAGTTTATGGGGAAACGAGCAGTACTTC. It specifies CASSLWGNEQYF.

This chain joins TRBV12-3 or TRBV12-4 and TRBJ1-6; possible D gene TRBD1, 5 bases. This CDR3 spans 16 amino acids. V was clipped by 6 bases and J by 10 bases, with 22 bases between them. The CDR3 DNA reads TGTGCCAGCAGGCCAAACCTCAGGGACCTCGGATCACCCCTCCACTTT. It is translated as CASRPNLRDLGSPLHF.

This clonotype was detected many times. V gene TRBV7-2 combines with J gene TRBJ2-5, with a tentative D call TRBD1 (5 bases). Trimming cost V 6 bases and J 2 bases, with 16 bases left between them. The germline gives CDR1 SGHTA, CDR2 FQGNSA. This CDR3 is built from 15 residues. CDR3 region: CASRAVVGQQETQYF. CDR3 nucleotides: TGTGCCAGCAGGGCGGTGGTGGGGCAGCAAGAGACCCAGTACTTC.

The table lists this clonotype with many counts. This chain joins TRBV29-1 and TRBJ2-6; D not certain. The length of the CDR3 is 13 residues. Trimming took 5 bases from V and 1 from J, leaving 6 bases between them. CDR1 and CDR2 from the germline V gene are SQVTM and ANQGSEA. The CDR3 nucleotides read TGCAGCGTTTTCATATCTGGGGCCAACGTCCTGACTTTC. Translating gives CSVFISGANVLTF. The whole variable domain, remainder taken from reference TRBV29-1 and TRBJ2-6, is SAVISQKPSRDICQRGTSLTIQCQVDSQVTMMFWYRQQPGQSLTLIATANQGSEATYESGFVIDKFPISRPNLTFSTLTVSNMSPEDSSIYLCSVFISGANVLTFGAGSRLTVL.